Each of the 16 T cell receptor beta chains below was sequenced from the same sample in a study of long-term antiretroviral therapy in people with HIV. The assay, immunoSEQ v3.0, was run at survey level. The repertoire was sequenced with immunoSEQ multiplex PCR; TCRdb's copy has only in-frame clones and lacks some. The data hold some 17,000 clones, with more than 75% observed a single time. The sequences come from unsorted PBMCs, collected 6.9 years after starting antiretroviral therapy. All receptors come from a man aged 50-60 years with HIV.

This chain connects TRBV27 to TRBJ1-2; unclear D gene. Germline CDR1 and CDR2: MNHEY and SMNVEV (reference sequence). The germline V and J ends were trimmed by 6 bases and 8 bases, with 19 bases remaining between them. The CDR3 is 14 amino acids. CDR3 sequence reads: CASSLRPGRDGYTF. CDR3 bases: TGTGCCAGCAGCCTGAGGCCGGGTAGAGACGGCTACACCTTC.

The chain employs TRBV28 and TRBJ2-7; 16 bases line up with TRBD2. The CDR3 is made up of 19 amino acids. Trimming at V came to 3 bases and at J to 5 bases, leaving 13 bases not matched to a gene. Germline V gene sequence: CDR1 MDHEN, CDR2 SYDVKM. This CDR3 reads CASSFVGLAGGGRANEQYF. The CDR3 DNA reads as TGTGCCAGCAGTTTTGTGGGACTAGCGGGAGGGGGCAGGGCCAACGAGCAGTACTTC.

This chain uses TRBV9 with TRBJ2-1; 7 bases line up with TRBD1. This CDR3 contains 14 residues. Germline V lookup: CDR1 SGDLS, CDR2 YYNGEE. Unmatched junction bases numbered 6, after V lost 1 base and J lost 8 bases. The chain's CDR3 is CASSVTGEWDEQFF. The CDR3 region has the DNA TGTGCCAGCAGCGTAACAGGGGAGTGGGATGAGCAGTTCTTC.

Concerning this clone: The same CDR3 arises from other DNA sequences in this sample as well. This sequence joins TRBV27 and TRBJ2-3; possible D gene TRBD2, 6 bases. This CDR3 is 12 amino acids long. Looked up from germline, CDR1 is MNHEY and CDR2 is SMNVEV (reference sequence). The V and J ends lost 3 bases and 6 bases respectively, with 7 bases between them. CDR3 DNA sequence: TGTGCCAGCAGTTTGGGGGGTGATACGCAGTATTTT. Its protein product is CASSLGGDTQYF.

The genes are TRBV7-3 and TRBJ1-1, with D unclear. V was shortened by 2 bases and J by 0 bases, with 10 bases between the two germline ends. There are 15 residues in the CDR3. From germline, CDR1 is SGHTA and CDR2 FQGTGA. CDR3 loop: CASSLSAGLNTEAFF. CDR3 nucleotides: TGTGCCAGCAGCTTATCGGCAGGCTTGAACACTGAAGCTTTCTTT.

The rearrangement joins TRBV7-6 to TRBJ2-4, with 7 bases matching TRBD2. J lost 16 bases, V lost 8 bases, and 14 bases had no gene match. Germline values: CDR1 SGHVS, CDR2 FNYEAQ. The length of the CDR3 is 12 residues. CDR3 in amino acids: CASHQGKREAYF. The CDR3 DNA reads TGTGCCAGCCACCAGGGTAAGCGGGAAGCCTACTTC.

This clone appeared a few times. The CDR3 sequence is CAWSVGSSGTQYF. The CDR3 region has the DNA TGTGCCTGGAGTGTAGGGTCATCTGGGACCCAGTACTTC. The rearrangement links TRBV30 to TRBJ2-5; D ambiguous. In germline, CDR1 is GTSNPN, CDR2 SVGIG (reference sequence). The CDR3 consists of 13 residues. With 0 bases removed from V and 7 bases from J, the gap between germline ends came to 12 bases.

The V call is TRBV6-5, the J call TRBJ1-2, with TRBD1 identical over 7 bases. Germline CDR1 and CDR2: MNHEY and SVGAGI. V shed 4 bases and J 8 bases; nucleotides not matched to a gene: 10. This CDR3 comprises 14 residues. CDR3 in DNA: TGTGCCAGCAGTTCGACGTACAGGGGACGCGGCTACACCTTC. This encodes CASSSTYRGRGYTF.

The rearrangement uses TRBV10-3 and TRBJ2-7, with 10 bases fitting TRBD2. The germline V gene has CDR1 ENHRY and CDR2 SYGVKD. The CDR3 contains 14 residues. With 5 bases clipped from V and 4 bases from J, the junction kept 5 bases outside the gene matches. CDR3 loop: CAISRTSGEYEQYF. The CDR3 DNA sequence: TGTGCCATCAGTCGGACTAGCGGAGAATACGAGCAGTACTTC.

The CDR3: CASSQAGSTGRADTQYF. In nucleotides, the CDR3 is TGTGCCAGCAGCCAAGCAGGTAGTACGGGACGGGCAGATACGCAGTATTTT. The rearrangement joins TRBV4-2 to TRBJ2-3; either TRBD1 or TRBD2 may supply D (5 bases each). Germline loops: CDR1 LGHNA, CDR2 YNFKEQ. Deletions cut 1 base from V and 4 bases from J, with 18 bases between. This CDR3 contains 17 residues.

CDR3 amino acids: CASSRSRGYGYTF. The DNA for the CDR3 is TGTGCCAGCAGCCGCAGTCGGGGGTATGGCTACACCTTC. V and J are TRBV14 and TRBJ1-2; tentative D call: TRBD1 (5 bases). CDR3 length: 13 amino acids. Trimming took off 4 bases at V and 5 bases at J, with 11 bases between the two ends. CDR1 SGHDN and CDR2 FVKESK come from the germline V gene.

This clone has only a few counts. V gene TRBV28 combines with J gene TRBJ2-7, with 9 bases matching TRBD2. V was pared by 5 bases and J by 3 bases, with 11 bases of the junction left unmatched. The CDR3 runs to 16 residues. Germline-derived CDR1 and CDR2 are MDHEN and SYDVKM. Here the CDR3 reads CASSPSWTSEYYEQYF. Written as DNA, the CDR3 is TGTGCCAGCAGTCCTTCTTGGACTAGCGAATACTACGAGCAGTACTTC.

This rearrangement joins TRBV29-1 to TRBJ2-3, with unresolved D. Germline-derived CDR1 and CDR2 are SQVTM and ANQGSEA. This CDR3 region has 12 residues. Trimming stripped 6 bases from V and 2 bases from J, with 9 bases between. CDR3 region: CSVSADTDTQYF. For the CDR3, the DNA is TGCAGCGTGTCGGCAGACACAGATACGCAGTATTTT.

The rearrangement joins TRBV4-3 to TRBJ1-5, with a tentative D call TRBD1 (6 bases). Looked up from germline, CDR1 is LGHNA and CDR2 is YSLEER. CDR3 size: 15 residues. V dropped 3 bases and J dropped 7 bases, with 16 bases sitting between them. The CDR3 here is CASSHSLGAEQPQHF. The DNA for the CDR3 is TGCGCCAGCAGCCATAGTTTGGGGGCAGAGCAGCCCCAGCATTTT.

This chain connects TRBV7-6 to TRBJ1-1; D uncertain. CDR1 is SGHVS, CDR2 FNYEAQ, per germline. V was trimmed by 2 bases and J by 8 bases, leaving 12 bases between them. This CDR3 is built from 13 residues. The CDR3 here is CASSLNFGKEAFF. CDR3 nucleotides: TGTGCCAGCAGCTTAAATTTCGGGAAAGAAGCTTTCTTT. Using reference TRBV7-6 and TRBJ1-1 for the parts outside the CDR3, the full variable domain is GAGVSQSPRYKVTKRGQDVALRCDPISGHVSLYWYRQALGQGPEFLTYFNYEAQQDKSGLPNDRFSAERPEGSISTLTIQRTEQRDSAMYRCASSLNFGKEAFFGQGTRLTVV.

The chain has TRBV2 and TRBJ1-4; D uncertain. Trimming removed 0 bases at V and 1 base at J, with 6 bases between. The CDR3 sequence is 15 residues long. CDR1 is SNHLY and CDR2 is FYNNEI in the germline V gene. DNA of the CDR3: TGTGCCAGCAGTGAAGCCTCGGGAACTAATGAAAAACTGTTTTTT. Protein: CASSEASGTNEKLFF.